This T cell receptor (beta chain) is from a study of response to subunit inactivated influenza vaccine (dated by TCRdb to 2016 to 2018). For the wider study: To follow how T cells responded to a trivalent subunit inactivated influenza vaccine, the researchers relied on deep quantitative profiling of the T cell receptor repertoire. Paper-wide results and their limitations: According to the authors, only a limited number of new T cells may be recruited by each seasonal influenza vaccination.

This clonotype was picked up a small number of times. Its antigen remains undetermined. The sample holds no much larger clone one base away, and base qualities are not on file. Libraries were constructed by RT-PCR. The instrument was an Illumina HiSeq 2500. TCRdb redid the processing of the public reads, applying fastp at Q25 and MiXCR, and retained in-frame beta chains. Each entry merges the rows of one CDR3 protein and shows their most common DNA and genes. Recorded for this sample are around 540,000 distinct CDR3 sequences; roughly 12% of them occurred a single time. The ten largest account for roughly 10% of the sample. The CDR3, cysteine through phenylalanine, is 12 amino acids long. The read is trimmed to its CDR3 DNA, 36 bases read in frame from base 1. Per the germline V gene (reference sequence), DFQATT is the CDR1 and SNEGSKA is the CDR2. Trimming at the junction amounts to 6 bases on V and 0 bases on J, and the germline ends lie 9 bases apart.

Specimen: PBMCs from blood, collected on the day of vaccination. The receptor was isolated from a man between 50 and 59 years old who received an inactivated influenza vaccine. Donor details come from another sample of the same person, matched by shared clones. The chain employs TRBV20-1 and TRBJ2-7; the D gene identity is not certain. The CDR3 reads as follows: CSATGHSYEQYF. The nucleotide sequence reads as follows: TGCAGTGCCACGGGCCACTCCTACGAGCAGTACTTC.